The sequence of this T cell receptor (beta chain) was determined in a study of resident and recirculating memory T cells in vitiligo. This clone occurred once. The protocol was immunoSEQ multiplex PCR, while the TCRdb copy is restricted to in-frame clones and leaves out a portion. The sample shows around 70,000 clones, 90% to 95% of them seen only once. CDR1 is SGHTA, CDR2 FQGTGA, per germline. V shed 5 bases and J 2 bases; nucleotides not matched to a gene: 5. The CDR3 runs to 17 residues. Sequenced material: blood. This chain joins TRBV7-3 and TRBJ2-6; TRBD1 aligns across 11 bases. The clonotype comes from a male donor with vitiligo. The CDR3, as DNA: TGTGCCAGCAGCCTCAGGACAGGGGGCACTGGGGCCAACGTCCTGACTTTC. This sequence encodes CASSLRTGGTGANVLTF.